This T cell receptor (beta chain) is drawn from a study of T cell responses to AZD1222 COVID-19 vaccine (dated by TCRdb to the early 2020s). Notes on the research overall: TCR sequencing was performed for roughly 250 trial participants, of whom around 210 were given two doses of AZD1222 and around 25 were given two doses of MenACWY control vaccine. Trial participants were enrolled by age into subgroups of 18-55, 56-69 and 70-plus years, and around 140, 26 and 57 TCR-sequenced participants, respectively, were included in these subgroups.

What the study reported, not specific to this receptor: Reportedly, close to half of the unique spike-specific TCRs recognized epitopes lying outside the regions that are mutated in the B.1.351 and B.1.1.7 variants. In the small 56-69-year group, the increase in depth fell short of significance, most likely because of low power. The whole spike protein was spanned by vaccine-associated CD4 TCRs, and dominant responses were seen in regions 160-218 and 743-854. Conclusions about previously exposed vaccinees were limited because only six AZD1222 recipients were SARS-CoV-2 seropositive at baseline. After two AZD1222 doses, spike-specific TCR breadth and depth were significantly higher than at day 0 and than in MenACWY recipients. Participants were mostly white British and included more females than males, and it was suggested by the authors that clonal diversity may have been underestimated. Because no day 14 peak-response samples were available, the repertoires could be characterized only after the peak T cell response.

This clone appeared a single time. There is no known antigen for this receptor. Base qualities are not at hand, and no much larger clone is one base apart. The CDR3 regions of human TCRbeta chains were analyzed by immunosequencing. The source study handled its data this way. TCRs in the repertoires were compared against a reference library of SARS-CoV-2-specific TCRs that had been generated with the MIRA antigen-specificity platform. Breadth was defined as the fraction of unique TCRs that were SARS-CoV-2-associated, and depth was defined as the fraction of total T cells that were SARS-CoV-2-associated. Each spike-specific TCR was assigned to its reactive spike region and to a CD4 or CD8 class using the MIRA data. Log10-transformed breadth and depth values were compared by one-way ANOVA with Sidak's multiple comparisons tests. Drawn from immuneACCESS, this table holds only the in-frame rearrangements with V and J called that TCRdb kept. Clones are partly lost; checked studies trace under half to an unresolved V gene and leave the rest unexplained. Clone size and V and J calls were adopted from that table, with D and trimming inferred from the DNA. This sample gives under 150,000 clones in total; roughly 88% of them show up just once. Less than 2.5% of the sample is taken by the ten largest.

The time point label here, explained by the study, means: about 28 days (+/-7) after the second vaccine dose. Because spike-specific TCR depth and breadth did not differ between the two schedules, AZD1222 recipients who got a second dose at roughly 4 weeks were pooled with those who got a second dose at roughly 12 weeks. Samples from vaccinated people were obtained from the UK trials COV001 and COV002, which included a single-blind randomized controlled phase 2/3 trial of AZD1222 (ChAdOx1 nCoV-19) in healthy adults. For TCRbeta chain sequencing, PBMC samples were collected from trial participants at day 0 and at day 28 after the second dose. At the junction V is shortened by 8 bases and J by 0 bases, with 11 bases in between. From its cysteine to its phenylalanine, the CDR3 spans 14 amino acids. Solely the CDR3 DNA is kept, with 42 bases framed from the first base. For CDR1 and CDR2, the germline V gene lists SNHLY and FYNNEI.

Sequenced material: peripheral blood, taken 28 days after the second AZD1222 dose. This receptor chain uses TRBV2 and TRBJ1-3, with no reliable assignment of the D segment. The sequence derives from an adult who received the AZD1222 COVID-19 vaccine. DNA sequence: TGTGCCAGCCGATCGACTTTCTCTGGAAACACCATATATTTT. Translation gives CASRSTFSGNTIYF. The CDR3 plus the reference TRBV2 and TRBJ1-3 genes for the other parts give the full variable domain: EPEVTQTPSHQVTQMGQEVILRCVPISNHLYFYWYRQILGQKVEFLVSFYNNEISEKSEIFDDQFSVERPDGSNFTLKIRSTKLEDSAMYFCASRSTFSGNTIYFGEGSWLTVV.